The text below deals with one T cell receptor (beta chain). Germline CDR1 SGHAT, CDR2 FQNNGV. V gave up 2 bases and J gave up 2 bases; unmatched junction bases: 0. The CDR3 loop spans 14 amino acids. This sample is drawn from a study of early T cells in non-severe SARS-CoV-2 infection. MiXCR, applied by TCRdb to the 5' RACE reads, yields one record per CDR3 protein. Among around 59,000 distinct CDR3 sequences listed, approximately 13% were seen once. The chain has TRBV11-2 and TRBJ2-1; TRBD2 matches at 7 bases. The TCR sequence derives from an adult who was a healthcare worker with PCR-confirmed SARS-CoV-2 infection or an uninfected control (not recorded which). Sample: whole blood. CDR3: CASSLSGTYNEQFF. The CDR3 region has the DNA TGTGCCAGCAGCTTAAGCGGGACCTACAATGAGCAGTTCTTC.